Detailed here is one TCR beta chain. Its specificity is unknown. The CDR3 covers 16 residues. Trimming stripped 7 bases from V and 0 bases from J, with 16 bases between. The germline gives CDR1 MDHEN, CDR2 SYDVKM. The source of the sample is a study of T cell responses to AZD1222 COVID-19 vaccine. Profiled with immunoSEQ multiplex PCR; TCRdb holds only in-frame clones, not every one. In the table there are 100,000 to 150,000 clones, around 90% of which are singletons. General study results and limits: Among AZD1222 vaccinees, only 5 or 6 were seropositive at baseline.

The rearrangement uses TRBV28 and TRBJ1-3, with TRBD1 as a possible D gene (5 bases). The TCR sequence derives from an adult in good health. The starting material was peripheral blood, obtained on day 0 of MenACWY control vaccination. Here the CDR3 DNA reads TGTGCCAGCACCATCAATCGACAGAGCTCTGGAAACACCATATATTTT. Its translation: CASTINRQSSGNTIYF.